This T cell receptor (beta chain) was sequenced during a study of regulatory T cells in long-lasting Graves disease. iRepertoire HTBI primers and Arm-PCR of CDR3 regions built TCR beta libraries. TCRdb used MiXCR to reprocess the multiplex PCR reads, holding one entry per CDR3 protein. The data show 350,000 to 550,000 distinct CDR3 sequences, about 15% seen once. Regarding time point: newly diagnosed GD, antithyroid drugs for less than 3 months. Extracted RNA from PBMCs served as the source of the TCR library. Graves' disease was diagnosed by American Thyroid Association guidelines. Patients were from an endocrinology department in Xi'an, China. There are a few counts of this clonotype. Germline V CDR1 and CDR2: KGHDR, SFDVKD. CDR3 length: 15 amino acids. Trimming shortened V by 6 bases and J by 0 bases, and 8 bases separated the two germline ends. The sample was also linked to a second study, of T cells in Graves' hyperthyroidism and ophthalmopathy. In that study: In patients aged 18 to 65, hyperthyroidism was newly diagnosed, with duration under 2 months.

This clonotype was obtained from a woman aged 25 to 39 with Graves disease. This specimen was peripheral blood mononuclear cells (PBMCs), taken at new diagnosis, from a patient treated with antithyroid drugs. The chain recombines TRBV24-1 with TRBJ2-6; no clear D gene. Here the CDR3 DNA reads TGTGCCACCAGTCGACGGATCTCTGGGGCCAACGTCCTGACTTTC. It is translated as CATSRRISGANVLTF.